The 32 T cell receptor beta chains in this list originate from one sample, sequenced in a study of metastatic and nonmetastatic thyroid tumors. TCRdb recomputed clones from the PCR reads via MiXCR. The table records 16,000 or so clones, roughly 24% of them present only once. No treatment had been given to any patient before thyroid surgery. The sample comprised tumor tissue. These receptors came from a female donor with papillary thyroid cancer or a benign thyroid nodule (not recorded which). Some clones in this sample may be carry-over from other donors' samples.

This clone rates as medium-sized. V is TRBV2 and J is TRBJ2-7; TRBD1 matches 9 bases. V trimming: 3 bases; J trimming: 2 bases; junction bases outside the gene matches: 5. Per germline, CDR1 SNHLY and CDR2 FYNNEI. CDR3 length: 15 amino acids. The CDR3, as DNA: TGTGCCAGCAGTGAGTGGACAGGGGACCCCTACGAGCAGTACTTC. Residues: CASSEWTGDPYEQYF. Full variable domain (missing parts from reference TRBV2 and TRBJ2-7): EPEVTQTPSHQVTQMGQEVILRCVPISNHLYFYWYRQILGQKVEFLVSFYNNEISEKSEIFDDQFSVERPDGSNFTLKIRSTKLEDSAMYFCASSEWTGDPYEQYFGPGTRLTVT.

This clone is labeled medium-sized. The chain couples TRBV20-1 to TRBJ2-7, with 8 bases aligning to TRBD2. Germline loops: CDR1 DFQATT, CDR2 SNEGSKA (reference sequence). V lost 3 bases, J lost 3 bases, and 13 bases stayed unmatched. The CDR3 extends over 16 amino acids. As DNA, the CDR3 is TGCAGTGCTAGGATGCCGCGGGGAGCGGGAGTCTACGAGCAGTACTTC. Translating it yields CSARMPRGAGVYEQYF.

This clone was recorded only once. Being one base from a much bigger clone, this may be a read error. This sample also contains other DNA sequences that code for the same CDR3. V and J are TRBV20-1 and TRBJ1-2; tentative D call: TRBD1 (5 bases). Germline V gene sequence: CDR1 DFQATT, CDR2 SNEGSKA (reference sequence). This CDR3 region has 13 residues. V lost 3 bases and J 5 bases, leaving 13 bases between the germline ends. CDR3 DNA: TGCAGTGCTAGGAGGCCGGACACATATGGCTACACCTTC. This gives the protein CSARRPDTYGYTF.

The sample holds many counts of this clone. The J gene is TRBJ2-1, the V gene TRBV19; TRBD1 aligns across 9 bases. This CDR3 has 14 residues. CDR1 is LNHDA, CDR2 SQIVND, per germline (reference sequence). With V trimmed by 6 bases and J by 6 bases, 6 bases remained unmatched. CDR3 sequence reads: CASSRDRVSNEQFF. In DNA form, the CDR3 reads TGTGCCAGTAGCCGGGACAGGGTCTCCAATGAGCAGTTCTTC. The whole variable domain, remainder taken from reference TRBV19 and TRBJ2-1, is DGGITQSPKYLFRKEGQNVTLSCEQNLNHDAMYWYRQDPGQGLRLIYYSQIVNDFQKGDIAEGYSVSREKKESFPLTVTSAQKNPTAFYLCASSRDRVSNEQFFGPGTRLTVL.

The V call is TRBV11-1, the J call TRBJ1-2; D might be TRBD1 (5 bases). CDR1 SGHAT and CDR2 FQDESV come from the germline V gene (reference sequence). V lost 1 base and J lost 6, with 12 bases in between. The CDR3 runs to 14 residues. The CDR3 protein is CASSLGHRTHGYTF. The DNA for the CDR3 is TGTGCCAGCAGCTTAGGTCACAGGACCCATGGCTACACCTTC.

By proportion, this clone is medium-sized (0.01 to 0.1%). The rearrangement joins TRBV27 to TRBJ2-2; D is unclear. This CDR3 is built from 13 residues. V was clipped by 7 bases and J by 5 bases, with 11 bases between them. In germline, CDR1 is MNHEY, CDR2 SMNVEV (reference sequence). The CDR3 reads CASTTTFTGELFF. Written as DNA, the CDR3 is TGTGCCAGCACTACGACTTTTACCGGGGAGCTGTTTTTT.

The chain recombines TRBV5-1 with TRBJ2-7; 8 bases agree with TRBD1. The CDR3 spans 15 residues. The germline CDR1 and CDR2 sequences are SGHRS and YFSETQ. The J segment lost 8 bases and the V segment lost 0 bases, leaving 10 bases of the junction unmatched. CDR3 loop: CASSLGYSGGEKQYF. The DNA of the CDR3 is TGCGCCAGCAGCTTGGGGTATTCAGGGGGCGAGAAGCAGTACTTC.

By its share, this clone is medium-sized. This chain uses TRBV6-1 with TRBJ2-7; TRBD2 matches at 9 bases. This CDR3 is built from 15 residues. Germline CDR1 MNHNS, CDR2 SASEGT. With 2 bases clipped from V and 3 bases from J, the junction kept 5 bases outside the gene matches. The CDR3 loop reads CASSEISGSIYEQYF. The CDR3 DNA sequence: TGTGCCAGCAGTGAAATTAGCGGGAGTATCTACGAGCAGTACTTC.

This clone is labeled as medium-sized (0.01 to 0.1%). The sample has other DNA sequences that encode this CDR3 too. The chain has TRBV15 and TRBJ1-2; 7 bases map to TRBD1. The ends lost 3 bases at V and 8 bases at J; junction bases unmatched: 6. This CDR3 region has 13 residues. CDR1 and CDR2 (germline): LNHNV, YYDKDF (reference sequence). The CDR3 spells CATSREGARGYTF. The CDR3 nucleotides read TGTGCCACCAGCAGGGAGGGGGCGCGGGGCTACACCTTC.

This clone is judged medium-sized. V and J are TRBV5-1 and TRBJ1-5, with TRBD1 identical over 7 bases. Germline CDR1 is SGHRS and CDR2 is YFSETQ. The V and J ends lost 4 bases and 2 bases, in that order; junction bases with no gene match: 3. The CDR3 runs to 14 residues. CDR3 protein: CASSPGTGNQPQHF. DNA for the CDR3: TGCGCCAGCAGCCCCGGGACAGGCAATCAGCCCCAGCATTTT.

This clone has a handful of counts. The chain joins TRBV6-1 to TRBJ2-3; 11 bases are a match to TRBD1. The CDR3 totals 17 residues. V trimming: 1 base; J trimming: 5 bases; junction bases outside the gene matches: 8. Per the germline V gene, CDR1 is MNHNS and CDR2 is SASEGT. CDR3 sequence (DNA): TGTGCCAGCAGTGAAGGGACAGGGGGCTCCTGGGGAGATACGCAGTATTTT. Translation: CASSEGTGGSWGDTQYF.

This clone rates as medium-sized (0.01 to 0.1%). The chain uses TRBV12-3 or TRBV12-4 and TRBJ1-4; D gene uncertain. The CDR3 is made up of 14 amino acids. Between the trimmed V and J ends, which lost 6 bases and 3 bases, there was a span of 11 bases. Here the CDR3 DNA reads TGTGCCAGCAGCTCGGGGTGGGCTAATGAAAAACTGTTTTTT. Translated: CASSSGWANEKLFF.

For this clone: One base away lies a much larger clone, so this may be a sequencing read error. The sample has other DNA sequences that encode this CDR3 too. This CDR3 reads CASSQELRLSGYTDTQYF. CDR3 DNA sequence: TGCGCCAGCAGCCAAGAGTTGAGGCTTAGCGGATACACAGATACGCAGTATTTT. The chain joins TRBV4-1 to TRBJ2-3; tentatively, D is TRBD2 (6 bases). Trimming removed 0 bases from V and 2 bases from J, with 18 bases in between. The CDR3 loop spans 18 amino acids. CDR1 is MGHRA and CDR2 is YSYEKL in the germline V gene.

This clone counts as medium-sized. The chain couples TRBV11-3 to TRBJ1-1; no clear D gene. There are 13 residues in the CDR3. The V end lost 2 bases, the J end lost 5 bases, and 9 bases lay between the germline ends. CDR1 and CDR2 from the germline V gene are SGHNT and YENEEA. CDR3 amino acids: CASSLTASTEAFF. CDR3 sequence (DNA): TGTGCCAGCAGCTTAACAGCGTCTACTGAAGCTTTCTTT.

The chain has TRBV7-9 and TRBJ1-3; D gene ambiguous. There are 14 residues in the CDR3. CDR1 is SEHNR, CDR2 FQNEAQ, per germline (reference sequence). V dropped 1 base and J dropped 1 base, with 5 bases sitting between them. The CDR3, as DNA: TGTGCCAGCAGCTTAGGGGGTTCTGGAAACACCATATATTTT. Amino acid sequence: CASSLGGSGNTIYF.

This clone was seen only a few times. CDR3 bases: TGCGCCAGCAGCTTGGTGCTGGGAACTCCCACCGGGGAGCTGTTTTTT. Translated, it gives CASSLVLGTPTGELFF. This chain joins TRBV5-1 and TRBJ2-2; no clear D. CDR1 is SGHRS, CDR2 YFSETQ, per germline. CDR3 length equals 16 residues. Trimming pared 0 bases from V and 4 bases from J, leaving 13 bases between.

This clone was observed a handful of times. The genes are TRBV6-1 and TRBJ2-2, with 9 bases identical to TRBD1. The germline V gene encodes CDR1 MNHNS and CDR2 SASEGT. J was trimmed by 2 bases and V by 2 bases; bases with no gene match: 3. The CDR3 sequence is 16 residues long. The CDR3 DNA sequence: TGTGCCAGCAGTGAATGGGACAGGGATAACACCGGGGAGCTGTTTTTT. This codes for CASSEWDRDNTGELFF.

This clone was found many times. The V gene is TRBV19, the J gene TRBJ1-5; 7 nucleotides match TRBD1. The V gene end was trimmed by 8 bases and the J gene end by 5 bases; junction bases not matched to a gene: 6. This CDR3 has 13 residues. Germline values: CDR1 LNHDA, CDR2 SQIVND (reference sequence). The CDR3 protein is CASGDSGYQPQHF. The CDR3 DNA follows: TGTGCCAGTGGGGACAGTGGATATCAGCCCCAGCATTTT.

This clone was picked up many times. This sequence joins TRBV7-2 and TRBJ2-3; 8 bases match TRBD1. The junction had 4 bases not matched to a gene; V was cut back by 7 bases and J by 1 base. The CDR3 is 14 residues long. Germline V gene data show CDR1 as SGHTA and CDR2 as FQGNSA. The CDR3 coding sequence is TGTGCCAGCAAATCCAGGGGGCGCACAGATACGCAGTATTTT. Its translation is CASKSRGRTDTQYF.

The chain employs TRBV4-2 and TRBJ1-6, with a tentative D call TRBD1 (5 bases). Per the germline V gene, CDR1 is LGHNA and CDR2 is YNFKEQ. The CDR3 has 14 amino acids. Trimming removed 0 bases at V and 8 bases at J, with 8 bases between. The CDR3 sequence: CASSQDREYSPLHF. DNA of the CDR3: TGTGCCAGCAGCCAAGACAGGGAGTATTCACCCCTCCACTTT.

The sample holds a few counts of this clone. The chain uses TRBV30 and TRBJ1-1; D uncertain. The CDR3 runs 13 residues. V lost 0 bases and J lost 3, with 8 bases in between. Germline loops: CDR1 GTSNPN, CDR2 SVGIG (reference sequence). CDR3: CAWSVREHTEAFF. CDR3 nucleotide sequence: TGTGCCTGGAGTGTAAGGGAACACACTGAAGCTTTCTTT.

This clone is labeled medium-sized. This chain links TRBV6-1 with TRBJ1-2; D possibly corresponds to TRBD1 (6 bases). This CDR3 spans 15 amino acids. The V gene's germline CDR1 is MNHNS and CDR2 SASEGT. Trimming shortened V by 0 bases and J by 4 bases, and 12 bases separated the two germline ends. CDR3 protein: CASSEAPGEAYGYTF. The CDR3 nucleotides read TGTGCCAGCAGTGAAGCCCCAGGGGAGGCCTATGGCTACACCTTC.

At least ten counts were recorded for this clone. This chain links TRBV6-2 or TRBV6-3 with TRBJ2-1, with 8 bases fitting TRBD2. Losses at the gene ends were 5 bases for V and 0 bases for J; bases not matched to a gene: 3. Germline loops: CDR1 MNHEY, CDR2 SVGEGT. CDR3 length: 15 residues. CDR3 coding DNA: TGTGCCAGCAGTCCAAGCGGGAGCTCCTACAATGAGCAGTTCTTC. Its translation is CASSPSGSSYNEQFF.

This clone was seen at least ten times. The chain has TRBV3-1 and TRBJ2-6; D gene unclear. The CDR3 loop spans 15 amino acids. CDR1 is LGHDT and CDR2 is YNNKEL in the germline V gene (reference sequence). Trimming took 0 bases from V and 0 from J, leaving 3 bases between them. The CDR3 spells CASSQDSSGANVLTF. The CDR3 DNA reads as TGTGCCAGCAGCCAAGACAGCTCTGGGGCCAACGTCCTGACTTTC.

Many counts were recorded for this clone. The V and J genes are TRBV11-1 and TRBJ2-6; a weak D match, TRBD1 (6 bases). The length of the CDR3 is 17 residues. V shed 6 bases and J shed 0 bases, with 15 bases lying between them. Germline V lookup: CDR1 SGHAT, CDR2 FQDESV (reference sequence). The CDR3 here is CASRGPTGTSGANVLTF. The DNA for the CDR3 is TGTGCCAGCAGGGGACCGACAGGAACCTCTGGGGCCAACGTCCTGACTTTC.

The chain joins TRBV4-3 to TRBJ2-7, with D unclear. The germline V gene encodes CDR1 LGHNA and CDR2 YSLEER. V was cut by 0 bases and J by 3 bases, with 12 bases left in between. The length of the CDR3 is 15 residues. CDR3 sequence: CASSQENRVYYEQYF. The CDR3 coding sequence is TGCGCCAGCAGCCAAGAGAATAGGGTCTACTACGAGCAGTACTTC.

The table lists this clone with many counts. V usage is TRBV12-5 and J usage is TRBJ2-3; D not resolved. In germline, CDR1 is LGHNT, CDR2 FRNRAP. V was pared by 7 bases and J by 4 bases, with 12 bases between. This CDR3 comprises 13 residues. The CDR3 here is CASALSQADTQYF. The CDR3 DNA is TGTGCTAGTGCCCTGTCCCAGGCAGATACGCAGTATTTT. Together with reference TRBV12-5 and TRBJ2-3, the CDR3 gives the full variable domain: DARVTQTPRHKVTEMGQEVTMRCQPILGHNTVFWYRQTMMQGLELLAYFRNRAPLDDSGMPKDRFSAEMPDATLATLKIQPSEPRDSAVYFCASALSQADTQYFGPGTRLTVL.

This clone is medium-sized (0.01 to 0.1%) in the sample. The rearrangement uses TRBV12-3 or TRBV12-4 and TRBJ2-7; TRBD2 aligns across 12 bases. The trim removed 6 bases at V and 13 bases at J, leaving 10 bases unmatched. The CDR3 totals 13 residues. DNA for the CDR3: TGTGCCAGCAGCTACCAGACTAGCGGGAGATCTTACTTC. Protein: CASSYQTSGRSYF.

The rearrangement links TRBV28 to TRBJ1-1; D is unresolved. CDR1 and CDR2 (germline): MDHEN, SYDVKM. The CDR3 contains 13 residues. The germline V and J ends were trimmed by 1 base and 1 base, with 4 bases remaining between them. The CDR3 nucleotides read TGTGCCAGCAGTTTATACGAGAACACTGAAGCTTTCTTT. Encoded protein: CASSLYENTEAFF.

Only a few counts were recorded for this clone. DNA for the CDR3: TGTGCCAGCAGCGCCCCTGGACAGGGGGCGTCTGGCTACACCTTC. Translation: CASSAPGQGASGYTF. The rearrangement joins TRBV2 to TRBJ1-2; TRBD1 agrees at 11 bases. CDR3 length: 15 residues. CDR1 and CDR2 from the germline V gene are SNHLY and FYNNEI. Trimming took 6 bases from V and 7 from J; bases not matched to a gene: 10.

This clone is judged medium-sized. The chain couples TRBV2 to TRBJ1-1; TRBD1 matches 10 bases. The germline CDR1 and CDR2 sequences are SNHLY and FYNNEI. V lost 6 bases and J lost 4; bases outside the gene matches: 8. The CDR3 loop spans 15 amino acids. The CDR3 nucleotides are TGTGCCAGCAGCCCCCGAGGACAGGGGGGCACTGAAGCTTTCTTT. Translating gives CASSPRGQGGTEAFF.

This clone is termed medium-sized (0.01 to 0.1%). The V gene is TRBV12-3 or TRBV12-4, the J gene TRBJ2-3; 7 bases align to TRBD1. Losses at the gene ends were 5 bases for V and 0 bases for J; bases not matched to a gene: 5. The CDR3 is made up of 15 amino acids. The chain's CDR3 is CASSPQGLSTDTQYF. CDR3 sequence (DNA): TGTGCCAGCAGTCCACAGGGGCTAAGCACAGATACGCAGTATTTT.